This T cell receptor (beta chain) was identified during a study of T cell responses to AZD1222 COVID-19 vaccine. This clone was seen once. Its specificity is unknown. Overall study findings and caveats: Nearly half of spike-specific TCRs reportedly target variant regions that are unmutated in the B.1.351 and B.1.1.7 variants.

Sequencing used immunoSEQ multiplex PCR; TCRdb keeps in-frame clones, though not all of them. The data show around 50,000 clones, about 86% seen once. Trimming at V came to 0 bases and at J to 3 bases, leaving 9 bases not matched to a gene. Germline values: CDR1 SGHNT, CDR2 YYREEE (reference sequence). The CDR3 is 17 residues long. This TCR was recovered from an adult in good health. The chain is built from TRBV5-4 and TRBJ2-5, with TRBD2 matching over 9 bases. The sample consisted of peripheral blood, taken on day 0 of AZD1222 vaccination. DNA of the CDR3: TGTGCCAGCAGCTTGGCCGGTAGCGGGAGAGGTGAAGAGACCCAGTACTTC. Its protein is CASSLAGSGRGEETQYF. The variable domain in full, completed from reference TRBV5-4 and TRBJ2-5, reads ETGVTQSPTHLIKTRGQQVTLRCSSQSGHNTVSWYQQALGQGPQFIFQYYREEENGRGNFPPRFSGLQFPNYSSELNVNALELDDSALYLCASSLAGSGRGEETQYFGPGTRLLVL.